This T cell receptor beta chain originates from a study of blood T cells in healthy people across ages. This clonotype was found a few times. The germline CDR1 and CDR2 sequences are SGHAT and FQNNGV. This CDR3 region has 16 residues. The V end was cut by 5 bases, the J end by 0 bases, with 11 bases between. Those donating, healthy Caucasian individuals from Russia, were aged roughly 6 to 95. Together with a sample-barcoded 5' primer, a J-beta primer mix was included in a second PCR lasting 7 to 11 cycles. Each CDR3 protein is one row after TCRdb ran MiXCR on the 5' RACE reads. The repertoire holds roughly 700,000 distinct CDR3 sequences, about 25% seen once, with 9.4% in the top ten. This same sample was also part of a study on T cells of mothers and their children. That paper notes: Amplification in the second PCR used the M1S primer, which added sample barcodes and 2-4 random nucleotides.

This chain links TRBV11-2 with TRBJ2-6; D unresolved. This clonotype originated in a boy between 5 and 17 years old in good health. Sample: blood. The CDR3 loop is CASSVTYSSGANVLTF. The CDR3 region has the DNA TGTGCCAGCAGCGTAACCTATAGCTCTGGGGCCAACGTCCTGACTTTC.